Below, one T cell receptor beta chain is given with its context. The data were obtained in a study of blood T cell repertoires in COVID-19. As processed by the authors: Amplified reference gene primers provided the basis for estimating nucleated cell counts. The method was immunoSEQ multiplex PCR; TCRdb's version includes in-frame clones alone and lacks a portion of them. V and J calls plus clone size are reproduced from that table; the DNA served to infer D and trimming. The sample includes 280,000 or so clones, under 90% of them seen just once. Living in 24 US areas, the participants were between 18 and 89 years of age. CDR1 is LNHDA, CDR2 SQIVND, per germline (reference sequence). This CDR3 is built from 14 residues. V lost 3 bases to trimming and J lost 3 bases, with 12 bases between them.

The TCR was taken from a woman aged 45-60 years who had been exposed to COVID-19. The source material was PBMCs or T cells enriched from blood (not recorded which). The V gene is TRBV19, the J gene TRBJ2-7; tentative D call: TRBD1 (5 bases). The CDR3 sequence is CASSMRQGVYEQYF. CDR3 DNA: TGTGCCAGTAGTATGCGCCAGGGCGTCTACGAGCAGTACTTC.